This T cell receptor (beta chain) was found in a study of OX40 agonist ivuxolimab in advanced cancers. Study as a whole: A partial response was reached by three patients: one with hepatocellular carcinoma and two with cutaneous melanoma.

Profiled with immunoSEQ multiplex PCR; TCRdb holds only in-frame clones, not every one. This table has 100,000 to 110,000 clones, 89% appearing once. The sample holds a few counts of this clone. Germline V gene lookup returns CDR1 MNHNS and CDR2 SASEGT. Unmatched junction bases numbered 6, after V lost 7 bases and J lost 0 bases. The CDR3 totals 14 residues. The source of this sequence is an adult with an advanced solid tumor such as melanoma, head and neck, liver or kidney cancer. This sequence joins TRBV6-1 and TRBJ2-7, with 7 bases matching TRBD2. The sequencing used CD4+ or CD8+ T cells sorted from blood, collected in a trial of the OX40 agonist ivuxolimab. Here the CDR3 reads CASKASGSSYEQYF. The CDR3 region has the DNA TGTGCCAGCAAGGCTAGCGGTAGCTCCTACGAGCAGTACTTC.